The rows below give T cell receptor beta chains drawn from one sample of a study of cytomegalovirus exposure and HLA in healthy donors. Sequencing used immunoSEQ multiplex PCR; TCRdb keeps in-frame clones, though not all of them. The sample holds 200,000 or so clones, 75% to 85% seen once. The material sequenced was PBMCs. The receptors come from a woman between 40 and 55 years old in good health and CMV-seronegative. Each CDR3 is given with its conserved first and last residue. The order of the fields is D gene, clone size, V gene, J gene, CDR3 DNA, CDR3 protein. D genes are given only for firm matches. Some rows have no size entry. The others give once, few or many, or a class for an expanded clone.

>TRBD2|-|TRBV19|TRBJ2-5
TGTGCCAGTAGTCCACGCCGGACTAGCGGACGCAAAGAGACCCAGTACTTC
CASSPRRTSGRKETQYF
>-|-|TRBV7-8|TRBJ1-1
TGTGCCAGCAGCTTAGAACAGGCGAACACTGAAGCTTTCTTT
CASSLEQANTEAFF
>-|-|TRBV28|TRBJ1-1
TGTGCCAGCAGCCCCTTGGGCCTACAGGGTTCCATGAACACTGAAGCTTTCTTT
CASSPLGLQGSMNTEAFF
>-|-|TRBV27|TRBJ2-7
TGTGCCAGCAGTTTAAGTGGAGGTTCCGACTACGAGCAGTACTTC
CASSLSGGSDYEQYF
>-|-|TRBV7-6|TRBJ2-2
TGTGCCAGCAGCTCGGAGGCCTACACCGGGGAGCTGTTTTTT
CASSSEAYTGELFF
>-|once|TRBV19|TRBJ1-1
TGTGCCAGTAGTATAACCGCGAGGACTGAAGCTTTCTTT
CASSITARTEAFF
>-|-|TRBV5-5|TRBJ2-7
TGTGCCAGCAGCTTGGCAGGGGAGCAGTACTTC
CASSLAGEQYF
>-|once|TRBV7-9|TRBJ2-2
TGTGCCAGCAGCATAAACACCGGGGAGCTGTTTTTT
CASSINTGELFF
>-|once|TRBV11-3|TRBJ1-1
TGTGCCAGCAGCTTATCGGGGAGGACTGAAGCTTTCTTT
CASSLSGRTEAFF
>-|-|TRBV5-8|TRBJ2-5
TGTGCCAGCAGCTTGGGAACGGGGTCCTACCAAGAGACCCAGTACTTC
CASSLGTGSYQETQYF
>-|-|TRBV7-6|TRBJ1-1
TGTGCCAGCAGCCCAGGGAACATGAACACTGAAGCTTTCTTT
CASSPGNMNTEAFF
>-|-|TRBV18|TRBJ1-2
TGTGCCAGCTCACCGGACAGAAGAAGCTACACCTTC
CASSPDRRSYTF
>TRBD1|-|TRBV5-6|TRBJ1-2
TGTGCCAGCAGAAAGACAGGGGCTAACTATGGCTACACCTTC
CASRKTGANYGYTF
>-|few|TRBV7-8|TRBJ1-1
TGTGCCAGCAGCGGAGGAGGCACTGAAGCTTTCTTT
CASSGGGTEAFF
>-|-|TRBV19|TRBJ2-7
TGTGCCAGTAGTAGCGATTACTACGAGCAGTACTTC
CASSSDYYEQYF
>-|-|TRBV5-4|TRBJ1-1
TGTGCCAGCAGCTTGGACGGACAGCCGAACACTGAAGCTTTCTTT
CASSLDGQPNTEAFF
>-|-|TRBV11-2|TRBJ2-5
TGTGCCAGCAGCTTGAGGAAAGAGACCCAGTACTTC
CASSLRKETQYF